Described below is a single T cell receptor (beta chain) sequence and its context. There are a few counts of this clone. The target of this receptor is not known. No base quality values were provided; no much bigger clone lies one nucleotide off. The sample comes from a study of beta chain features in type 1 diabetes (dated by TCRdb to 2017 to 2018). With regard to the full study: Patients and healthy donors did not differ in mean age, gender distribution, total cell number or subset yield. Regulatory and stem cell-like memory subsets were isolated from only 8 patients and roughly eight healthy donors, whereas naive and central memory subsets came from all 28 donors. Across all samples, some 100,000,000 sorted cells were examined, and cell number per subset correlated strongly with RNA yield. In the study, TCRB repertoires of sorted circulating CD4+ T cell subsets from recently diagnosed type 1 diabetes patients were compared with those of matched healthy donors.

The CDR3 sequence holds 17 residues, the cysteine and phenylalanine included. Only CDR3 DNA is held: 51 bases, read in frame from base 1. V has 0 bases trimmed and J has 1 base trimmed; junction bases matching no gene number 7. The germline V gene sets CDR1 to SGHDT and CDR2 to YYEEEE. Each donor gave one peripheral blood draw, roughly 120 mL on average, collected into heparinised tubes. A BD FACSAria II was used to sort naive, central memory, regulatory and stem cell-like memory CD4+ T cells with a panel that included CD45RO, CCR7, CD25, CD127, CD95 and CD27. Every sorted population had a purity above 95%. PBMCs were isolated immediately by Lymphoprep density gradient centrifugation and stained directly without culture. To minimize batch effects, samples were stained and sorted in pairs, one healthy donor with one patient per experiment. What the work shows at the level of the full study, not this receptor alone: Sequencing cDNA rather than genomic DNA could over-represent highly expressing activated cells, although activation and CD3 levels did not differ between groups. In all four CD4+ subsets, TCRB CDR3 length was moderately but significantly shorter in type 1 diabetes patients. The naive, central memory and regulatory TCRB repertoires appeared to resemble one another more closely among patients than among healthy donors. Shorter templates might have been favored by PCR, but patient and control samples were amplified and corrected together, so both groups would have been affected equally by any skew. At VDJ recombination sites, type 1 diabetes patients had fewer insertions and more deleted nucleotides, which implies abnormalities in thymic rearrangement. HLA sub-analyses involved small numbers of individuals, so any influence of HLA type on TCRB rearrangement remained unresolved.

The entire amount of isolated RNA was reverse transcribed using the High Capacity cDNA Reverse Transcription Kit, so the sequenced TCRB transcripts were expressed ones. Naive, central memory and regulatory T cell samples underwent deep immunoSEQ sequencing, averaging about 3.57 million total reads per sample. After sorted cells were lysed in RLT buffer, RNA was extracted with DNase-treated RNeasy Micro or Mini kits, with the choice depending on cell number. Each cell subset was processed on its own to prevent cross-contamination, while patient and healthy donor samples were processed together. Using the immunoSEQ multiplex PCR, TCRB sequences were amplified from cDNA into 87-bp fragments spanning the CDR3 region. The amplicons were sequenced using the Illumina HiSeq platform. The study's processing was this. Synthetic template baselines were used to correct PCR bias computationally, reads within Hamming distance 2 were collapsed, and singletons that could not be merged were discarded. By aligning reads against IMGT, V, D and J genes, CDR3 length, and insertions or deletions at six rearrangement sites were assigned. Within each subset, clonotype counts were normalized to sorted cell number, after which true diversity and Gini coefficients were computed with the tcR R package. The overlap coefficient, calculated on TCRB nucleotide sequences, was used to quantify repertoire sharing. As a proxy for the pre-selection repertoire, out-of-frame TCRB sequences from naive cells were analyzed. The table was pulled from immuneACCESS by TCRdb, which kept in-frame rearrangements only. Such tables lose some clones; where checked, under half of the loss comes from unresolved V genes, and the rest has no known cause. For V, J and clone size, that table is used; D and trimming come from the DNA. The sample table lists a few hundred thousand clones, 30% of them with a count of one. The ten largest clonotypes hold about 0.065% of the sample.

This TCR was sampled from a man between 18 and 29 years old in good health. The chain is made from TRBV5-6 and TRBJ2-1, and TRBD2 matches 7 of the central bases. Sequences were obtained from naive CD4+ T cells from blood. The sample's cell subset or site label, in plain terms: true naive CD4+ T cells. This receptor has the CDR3 CASSLALSGTSYNEQFF. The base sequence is TGTGCCAGCAGCTTGGCATTGAGCGGGACGTCCTACAATGAGCAGTTCTTC. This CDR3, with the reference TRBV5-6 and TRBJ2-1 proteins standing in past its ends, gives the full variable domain DAGVTQSPTHLIKTRGQQVTLRCSPKSGHDTVSWYQQALGQGPQFIFQYYEEEERQRGNFPDRFSGHQFPNYSSELNVNALLLGDSALYLCASSLALSGTSYNEQFFGPGTRLTVL.